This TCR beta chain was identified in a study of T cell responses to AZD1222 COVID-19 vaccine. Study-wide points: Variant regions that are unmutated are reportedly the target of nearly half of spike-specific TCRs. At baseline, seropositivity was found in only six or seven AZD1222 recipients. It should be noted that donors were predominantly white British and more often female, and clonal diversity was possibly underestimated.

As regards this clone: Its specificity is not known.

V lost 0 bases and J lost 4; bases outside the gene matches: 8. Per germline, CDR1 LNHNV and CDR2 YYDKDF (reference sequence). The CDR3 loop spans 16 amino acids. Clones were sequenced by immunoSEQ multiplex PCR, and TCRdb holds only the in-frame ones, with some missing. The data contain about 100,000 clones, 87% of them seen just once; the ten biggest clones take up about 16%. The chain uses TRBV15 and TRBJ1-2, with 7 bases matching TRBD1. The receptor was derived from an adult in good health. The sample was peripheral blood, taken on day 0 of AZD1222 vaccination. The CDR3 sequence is CATSRDPQGTGYGYTF. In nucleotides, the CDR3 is TGTGCCACCAGCAGAGACCCACAGGGGACGGGCTATGGCTACACCTTC.